This TCR beta chain derives from a study of cytomegalovirus exposure and HLA in healthy donors. Study-wide background: Later, an analysis reported that the 110 or so validation repertoires had used the same platform as the 500 to 750 first-cohort repertoires.

Comment on this clone: Antigen unknown.

The CDR3 sequence is 15 residues long. Germline values: CDR1 SGHNT, CDR2 YYREEE (reference sequence). The V gene end was trimmed by 0 bases and the J gene end by 5 bases; junction bases not matched to a gene: 5. Donors came from a validation cohort of over a hundred subjects, distinct from the first 666-subject cohort. Clones were read by immunoSEQ multiplex PCR, and TCRdb kept only the in-frame ones, dropping some. The data hold roughly 120,000 clones, with 88% observed a single time. Study-level results: A list of 150 to 200 TCR beta chains associated with cytomegalovirus was given. The classifier was said to identify cytomegalovirus status with high specificity and sensitivity.

Specimen: PBMCs. The receptor was isolated from a woman aged 30 to 39 in good health and CMV-seropositive. The chain employs TRBV5-4 and TRBJ2-5; TRBD2 aligns across 9 bases. The CDR3 sequence is CASSLDSGRSETQYF. As DNA, the CDR3 is TGTGCCAGCAGCTTGGATAGCGGGAGAAGTGAGACCCAGTACTTC.